This TCR beta chain was sequenced during a study of technical replicates of blood from a handful of donors. Only in-frame clones appear in the TCRdb table, and some are missing; sequencing was by immunoSEQ multiplex PCR. The data show around 90,000 clones, roughly 93% seen once. The source of this sequence is a human donor in good health. The material sequenced was T cells isolated from PBMCs.

The CDR3 nucleotides read TGCGCCAGCAGCTTTTGGGGACTAGCGACAGATACGCAGTATTTT. Translating gives CASSFWGLATDTQYF. J is TRBJ2-3 and V is TRBV5-1; 10 bases fit TRBD2. From germline, CDR1 is SGHRS and CDR2 YFSETQ. CDR3 length: 15 residues. After removal of 2 bases from V and 3 bases from J, the junction contained 3 bases not matched to a gene.